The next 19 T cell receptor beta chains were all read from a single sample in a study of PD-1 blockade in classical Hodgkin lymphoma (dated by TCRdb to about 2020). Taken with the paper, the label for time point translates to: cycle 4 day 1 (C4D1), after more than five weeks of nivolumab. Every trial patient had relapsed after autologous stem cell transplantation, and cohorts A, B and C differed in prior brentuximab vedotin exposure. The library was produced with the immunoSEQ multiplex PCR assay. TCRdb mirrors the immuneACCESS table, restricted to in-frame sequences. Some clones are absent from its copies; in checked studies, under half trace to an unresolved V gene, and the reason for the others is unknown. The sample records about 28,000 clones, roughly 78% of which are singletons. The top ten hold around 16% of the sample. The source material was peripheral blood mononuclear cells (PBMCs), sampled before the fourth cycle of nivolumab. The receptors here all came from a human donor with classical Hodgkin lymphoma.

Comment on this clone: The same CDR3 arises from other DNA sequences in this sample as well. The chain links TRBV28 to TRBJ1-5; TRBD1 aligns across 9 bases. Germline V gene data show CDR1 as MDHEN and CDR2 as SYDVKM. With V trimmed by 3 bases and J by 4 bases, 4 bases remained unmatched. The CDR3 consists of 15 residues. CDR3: CASSFPTGGNQPQHF. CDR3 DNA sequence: TGTGCCAGCAGTTTTCCGACAGGGGGGAATCAGCCCCAGCATTTT.

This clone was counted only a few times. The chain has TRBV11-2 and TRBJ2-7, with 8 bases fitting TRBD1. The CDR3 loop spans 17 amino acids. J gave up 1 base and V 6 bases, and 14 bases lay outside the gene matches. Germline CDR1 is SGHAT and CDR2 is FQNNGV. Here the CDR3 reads CASSLGTGGSMSYEQYF. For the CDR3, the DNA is TGTGCCAGCAGTCTAGGTACAGGGGGTTCGATGTCCTACGAGCAGTACTTC.

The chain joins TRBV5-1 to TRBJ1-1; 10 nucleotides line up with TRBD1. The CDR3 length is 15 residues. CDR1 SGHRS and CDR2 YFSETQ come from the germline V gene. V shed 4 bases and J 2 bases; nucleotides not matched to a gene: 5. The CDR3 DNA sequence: TGCGCCAGCAGCCCATTGACAGGGGGCAACACTGAAGCTTTCTTT. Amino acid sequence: CASSPLTGGNTEAFF. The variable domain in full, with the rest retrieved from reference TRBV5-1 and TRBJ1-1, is KAGVTQTPRYLIKTRGQQVTLSCSPISGHRSVSWYQQTPGQGLQFLFEYFSETQRNKGNFPGRFSGRQFSNSRSEMNVSTLELGDSALYLCASSPLTGGNTEAFFGQGTRLTVV.

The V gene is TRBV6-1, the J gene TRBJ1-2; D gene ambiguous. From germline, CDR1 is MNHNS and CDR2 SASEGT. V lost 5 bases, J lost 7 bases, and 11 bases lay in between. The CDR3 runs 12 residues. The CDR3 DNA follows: TGTGCCAGCAGTTCGGTGGATCGTGGCTACACCTTC. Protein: CASSSVDRGYTF.

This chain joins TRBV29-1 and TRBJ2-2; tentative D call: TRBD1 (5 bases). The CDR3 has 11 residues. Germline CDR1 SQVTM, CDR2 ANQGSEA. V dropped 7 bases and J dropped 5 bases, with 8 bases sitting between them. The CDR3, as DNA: TGCAGCGGGACATTTACCGGGGAGCTGTTTTTT. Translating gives CSGTFTGELFF.

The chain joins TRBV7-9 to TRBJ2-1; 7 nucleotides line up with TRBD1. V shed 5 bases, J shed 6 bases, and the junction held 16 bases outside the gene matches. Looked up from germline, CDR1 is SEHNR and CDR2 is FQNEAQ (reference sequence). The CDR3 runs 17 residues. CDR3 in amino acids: CASSTYRDRRKFNEQFF. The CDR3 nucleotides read TGTGCCAGCAGCACCTATCGGGACAGACGAAAGTTCAATGAGCAGTTCTTC.

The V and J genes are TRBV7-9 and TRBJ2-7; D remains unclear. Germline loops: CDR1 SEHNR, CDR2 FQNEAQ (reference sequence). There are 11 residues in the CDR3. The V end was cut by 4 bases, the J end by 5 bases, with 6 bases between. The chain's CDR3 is CASSCLNEQYF. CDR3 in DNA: TGTGCCAGCAGCTGTTTGAACGAGCAGTACTTC.

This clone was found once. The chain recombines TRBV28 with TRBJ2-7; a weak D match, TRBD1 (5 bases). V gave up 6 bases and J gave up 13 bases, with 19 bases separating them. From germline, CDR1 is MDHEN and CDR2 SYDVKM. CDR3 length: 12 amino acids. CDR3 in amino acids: CASRGWQGQFYF. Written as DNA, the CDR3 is TGTGCCAGCAGGGGGTGGCAGGGTCAATTTTACTTC.

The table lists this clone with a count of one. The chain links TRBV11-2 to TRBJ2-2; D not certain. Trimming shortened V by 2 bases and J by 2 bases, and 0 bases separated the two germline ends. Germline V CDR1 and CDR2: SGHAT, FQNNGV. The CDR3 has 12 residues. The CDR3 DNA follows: TGTGCCAGCAGCTTAAACACCGGGGAGCTGTTTTTT. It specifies CASSLNTGELFF.

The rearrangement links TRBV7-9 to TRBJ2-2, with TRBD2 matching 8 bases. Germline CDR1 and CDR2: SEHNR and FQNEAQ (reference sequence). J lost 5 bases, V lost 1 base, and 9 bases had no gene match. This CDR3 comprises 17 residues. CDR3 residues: CASSLEGLAIFTGELFF. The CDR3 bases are TGTGCCAGCAGCTTAGAAGGACTAGCTATTTTTACCGGGGAGCTGTTTTTT.

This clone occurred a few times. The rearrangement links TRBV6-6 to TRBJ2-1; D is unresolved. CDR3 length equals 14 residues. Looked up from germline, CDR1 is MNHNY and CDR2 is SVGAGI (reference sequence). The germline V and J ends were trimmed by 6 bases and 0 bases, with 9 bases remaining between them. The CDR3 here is CASSKESSYNEQFF. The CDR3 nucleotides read TGTGCCAGCAGCAAGGAGAGCTCCTACAATGAGCAGTTCTTC.

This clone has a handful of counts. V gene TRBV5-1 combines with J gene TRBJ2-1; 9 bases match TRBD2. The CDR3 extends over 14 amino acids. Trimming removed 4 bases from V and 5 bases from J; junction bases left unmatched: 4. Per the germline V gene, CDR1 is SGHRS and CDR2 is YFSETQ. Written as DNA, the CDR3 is TGCGCCAGCAGCACGACTAGCGGAAACAATGAGCAGTTCTTC. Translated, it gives CASSTTSGNNEQFF.

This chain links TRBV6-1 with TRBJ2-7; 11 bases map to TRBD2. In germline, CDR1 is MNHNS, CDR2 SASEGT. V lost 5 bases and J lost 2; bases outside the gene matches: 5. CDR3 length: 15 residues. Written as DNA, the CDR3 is TGTGCCAGCAGTACCGGGACTAGCGGAACCTACGAGCAGTACTTC. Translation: CASSTGTSGTYEQYF.

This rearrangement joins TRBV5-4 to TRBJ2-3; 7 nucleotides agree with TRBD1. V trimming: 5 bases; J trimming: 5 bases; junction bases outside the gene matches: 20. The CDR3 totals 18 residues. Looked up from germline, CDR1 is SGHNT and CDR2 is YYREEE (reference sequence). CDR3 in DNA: TGTGCCAGCAGACCGGCCGGGTTCAAGGGGGCGAGTCAAGATACGCAGTATTTT. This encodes CASRPAGFKGASQDTQYF.

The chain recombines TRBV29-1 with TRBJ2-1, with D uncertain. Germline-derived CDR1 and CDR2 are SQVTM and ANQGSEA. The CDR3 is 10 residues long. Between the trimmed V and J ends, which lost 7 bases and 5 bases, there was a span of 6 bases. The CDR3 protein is CSGTNNEQFF. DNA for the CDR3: TGCAGCGGTACCAACAATGAGCAGTTCTTC.

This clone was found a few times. The CDR3 DNA sequence: TGTGCCACCGTGGGAAAAAACAGGGTCACTGAAGCTTTCTTT. It encodes CATVGKNRVTEAFF. The genes are TRBV28 and TRBJ1-1, with D maybe TRBD1 (6 bases). The CDR3 length is 14 residues. Trimming removed 10 bases from V and 4 bases from J, with 19 bases in between. Germline V gene sequence: CDR1 MDHEN, CDR2 SYDVKM.

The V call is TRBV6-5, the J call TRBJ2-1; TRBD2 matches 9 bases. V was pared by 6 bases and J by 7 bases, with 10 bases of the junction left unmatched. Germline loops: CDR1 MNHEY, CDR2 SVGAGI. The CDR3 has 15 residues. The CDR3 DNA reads TGTGCCAGCAGCTACGGGAGCGGGAGGCTTAATGAGCAGTTCTTC. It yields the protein CASSYGSGRLNEQFF.

The CDR3 DNA sequence: TGTGCCAGTAGTACCCTCACCGGGCCGAGGAATACGCAGTATTTT. Residues: CASSTLTGPRNTQYF. The chain uses TRBV19 and TRBJ2-3; D remains ambiguous. Germline V CDR1 and CDR2: LNHDA, SQIVND (reference sequence). Trimming pared 4 bases from V and 7 bases from J, leaving 18 bases between. This CDR3 is 15 amino acids long.

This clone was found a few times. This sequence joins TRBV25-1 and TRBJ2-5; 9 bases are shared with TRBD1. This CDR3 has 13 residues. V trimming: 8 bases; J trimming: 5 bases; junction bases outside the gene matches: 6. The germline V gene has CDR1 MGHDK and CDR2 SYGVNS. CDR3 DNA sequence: TGTGCCAGCGCTCAGGACAGGGGTGAGACCCAGTACTTC. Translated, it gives CASAQDRGETQYF.